Listed below are T cell receptor beta chains from one sample, sequenced in a study of shared clonotypes between healthy human individuals. Generated by immunoSEQ multiplex PCR, the TCRdb table keeps only in-frame clones and is missing some. The repertoire has hundreds of thousands of clones, about 85% of them found once; the top ten carry about 12%. Sequenced: PBMCs. These receptors were collected from a middle-aged woman in good health. Some clones in this sample may be carry-over from other donors' samples. Each CDR3 is given with its conserved first and last residue. A D gene is named only where the DNA matches it firmly. Expanded clones are given a class, and other clones once, few, many or no size at all.

cdr3_aa: CASSRRLARETQYF
cdr3_nt: TGTGCCAGCAGTCGGAGACTAGCCAGAGAGACCCAGTACTTC
v_call: TRBV27
j_call: TRBJ2-5
clone_size: .
d_call: TRBD2

cdr3_aa: CASRAVGGSTDTQYF
cdr3_nt: TGTGCCAGCAGGGCAGTTGGGGGGAGCACAGATACGCAGTATTTT
v_call: TRBV6-5
j_call: TRBJ2-3
clone_size: .
d_call: .

cdr3_aa: CASSAIQVGGGPDFLNTEAFF
cdr3_nt: TGCGCCAGCAGCGCCATCCAAGTCGGGGGTGGTCCAGATTTTTTGAACACTGAAGCTTTCTTT
v_call: TRBV10-1
j_call: TRBJ1-1
clone_size: .
d_call: .

cdr3_aa: CASSMGNIAEAFF
cdr3_nt: TGTGCCAGCAGTATGGGAAACATCGCTGAAGCTTTCTTT
v_call: TRBV6-1
j_call: TRBJ1-1
clone_size: .
d_call: .

cdr3_aa: CASSSGLAGEQYF
cdr3_nt: TGTGCCAGCAGCTCTGGACTAGCCGGGGAGCAGTACTTC
v_call: TRBV7-2
j_call: TRBJ2-7
clone_size: .
d_call: TRBD2

cdr3_aa: CASSQADGGGTGELFF
cdr3_nt: TGCGCCAGCAGCCAAGCCGACGGGGGCGGGACCGGGGAGCTGTTTTTT
v_call: TRBV4-3
j_call: TRBJ2-2
clone_size: .
d_call: .

cdr3_aa: CASSELRTGENYGYTF
cdr3_nt: TGTGCCAGCAGTGAACTCAGGACAGGCGAGAACTATGGCTACACCTTC
v_call: TRBV6-1
j_call: TRBJ1-2
clone_size: .
d_call: TRBD1

cdr3_aa: CASRQGNSNQPQHF
cdr3_nt: TGTGCCAGCAGGCAGGGTAATAGCAATCAGCCCCAGCATTTT
v_call: TRBV2
j_call: TRBJ1-5
clone_size: .
d_call: .

cdr3_aa: CASSVTSGGPSYEQYF
cdr3_nt: TGTGCCAGTAGTGTAACTAGCGGGGGACCCTCCTACGAGCAGTACTTC
v_call: TRBV19
j_call: TRBJ2-7
clone_size: .
d_call: TRBD2

cdr3_aa: CASSLGSGQETQYF
cdr3_nt: TGTGCCAGCAGTTTAGGTAGCGGACAAGAGACCCAGTACTTC
v_call: TRBV28
j_call: TRBJ2-5
clone_size: .
d_call: .

cdr3_aa: CASSLVVEKLFF
cdr3_nt: TGTGCCAGCAGCTTAGTGGTTGAAAAACTGTTTTTT
v_call: TRBV11-2
j_call: TRBJ1-4
clone_size: .
d_call: .

cdr3_aa: CASSRGGDGSYEQYF
cdr3_nt: TGTGCCAGCAGTCGGGGGGGGGACGGCTCCTACGAGCAGTACTTC
v_call: TRBV28
j_call: TRBJ2-7
clone_size: .
d_call: TRBD2

cdr3_aa: CASSPQGETQYF
cdr3_nt: TGCGCCAGCAGCCCCCAGGGGGAGACCCAGTACTTC
v_call: TRBV5-1
j_call: TRBJ2-5
clone_size: few
d_call: .

cdr3_aa: CASSRVAGGYEQYF
cdr3_nt: TGTGCCAGCAGCCGCGTAGCGGGAGGATACGAGCAGTACTTC
v_call: TRBV7-9
j_call: TRBJ2-7
clone_size: .
d_call: TRBD2

cdr3_aa: CASSPNGQGNEKLFF
cdr3_nt: TGTGCCAGCTCACCAAACGGACAGGGAAATGAAAAACTGTTTTTT
v_call: TRBV18
j_call: TRBJ1-4
clone_size: .
d_call: TRBD1

cdr3_aa: CASSSGVGTEAFF
cdr3_nt: TGTGCCAGCAGTTCGGGGGTGGGTACTGAAGCTTTCTTT
v_call: TRBV28
j_call: TRBJ1-1
clone_size: .
d_call: .

cdr3_aa: CASSVEAGQAPTDTQYF
cdr3_nt: TGTGCCAGCAGCGTAGAGGCCGGACAGGCCCCCACAGATACGCAGTATTTT
v_call: TRBV9
j_call: TRBJ2-3
clone_size: .
d_call: TRBD1

cdr3_aa: CASRLNTGELFF
cdr3_nt: TGTGCCAGCAGGCTGAACACCGGGGAGCTGTTTTTT
v_call: TRBV2
j_call: TRBJ2-2
clone_size: .
d_call: .

cdr3_aa: CASSVTGTSPDTQYF
cdr3_nt: TGTGCCAGCAGCGTAACCGGGACTAGCCCAGATACGCAGTATTTT
v_call: TRBV7-2
j_call: TRBJ2-3
clone_size: .
d_call: TRBD2

cdr3_aa: CAISEGGELFF
cdr3_nt: TGTGCCATCAGTGAGGGCGGGGAGCTGTTTTTT
v_call: TRBV10-3
j_call: TRBJ2-2
clone_size: .
d_call: .

cdr3_aa: CASSLEGVPYNEQFF
cdr3_nt: TGTGCCAGCAGCTTAGAGGGAGTCCCCTACAATGAGCAGTTCTTC
v_call: TRBV11-3
j_call: TRBJ2-1
clone_size: .
d_call: .

cdr3_aa: CASRRGSLGNTEAFF
cdr3_nt: TGTGCCAGCAGGAGGGGGAGTTTAGGTAACACTGAAGCTTTCTTT
v_call: TRBV27
j_call: TRBJ1-1
clone_size: once
d_call: .

cdr3_aa: CASSQGVRFGEQFF
cdr3_nt: TGTGCCAGCAGCCAAGGAGTTCGGTTCGGTGAGCAGTTCTTC
v_call: TRBV14
j_call: TRBJ2-1
clone_size: .
d_call: .

cdr3_aa: CASKSGTSGIDAEQYF
cdr3_nt: TGTGCCAGCAAATCCGGGACTAGCGGGATAGATGCCGAGCAGTACTTC
v_call: TRBV2
j_call: TRBJ2-7
clone_size: .
d_call: TRBD2

cdr3_aa: CASLAGGGSYEQYF
cdr3_nt: TGTGCCAGCCTAGCGGGAGGGGGGTCCTACGAGCAGTACTTC
v_call: TRBV6-4
j_call: TRBJ2-7
clone_size: .
d_call: TRBD2

cdr3_aa: CASSQAVDANYGYTF
cdr3_nt: TGCGCCAGCAGCCAGGCCGTCGATGCTAACTATGGCTACACCTTC
v_call: TRBV4-1
j_call: TRBJ1-2
clone_size: .
d_call: .

cdr3_aa: CASSQLAGGTGELFF
cdr3_nt: TGTGCCAGCAGCCAACTAGCGGGAGGCACCGGGGAGCTGTTTTTT
v_call: TRBV2
j_call: TRBJ2-2
clone_size: .
d_call: TRBD2